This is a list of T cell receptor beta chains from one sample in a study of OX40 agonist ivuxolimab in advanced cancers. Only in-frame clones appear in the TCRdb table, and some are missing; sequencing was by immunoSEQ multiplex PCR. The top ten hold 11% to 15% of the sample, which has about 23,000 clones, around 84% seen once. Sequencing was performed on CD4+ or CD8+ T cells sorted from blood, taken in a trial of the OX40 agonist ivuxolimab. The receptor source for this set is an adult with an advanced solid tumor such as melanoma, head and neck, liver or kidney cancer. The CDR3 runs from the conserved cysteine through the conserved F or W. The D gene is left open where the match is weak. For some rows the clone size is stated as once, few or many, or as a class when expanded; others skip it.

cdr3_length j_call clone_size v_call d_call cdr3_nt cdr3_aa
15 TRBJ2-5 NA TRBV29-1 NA TGCAGCGTTGACGGGCGGGGCGGCCCGGGAGAGACCCAGTACTTC CSVDGRGGPGETQYF
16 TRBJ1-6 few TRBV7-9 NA TGTGCCAGCAGCCCACGGGAGAGCTCCTATAATTCACCCCTCCACTTT CASSPRESSYNSPLHF
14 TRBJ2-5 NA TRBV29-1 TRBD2 TGCAGCGCCGAGGAGCGGGGGGGCGGGGAGACCCAGTACTTC CSAEERGGGETQYF
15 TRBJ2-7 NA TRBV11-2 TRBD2 TGTGCCAGCAGCTTTGGACTAGCGGGGGGATACGAGCAGTACTTC CASSFGLAGGYEQYF
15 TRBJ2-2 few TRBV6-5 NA TGTGCCAGCAGACCCTGGGAGATCGGCACCGGGGAGCTGTTTTTT CASRPWEIGTGELFF
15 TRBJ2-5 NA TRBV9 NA TGTGCCAGCAGCCCCCGTCGGGGGACGCAAGAGACCCAGTACTTC CASSPRRGTQETQYF
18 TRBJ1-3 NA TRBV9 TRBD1 TGTGCCAGCAGCACTCCGGGACAGGGACCGGCTTATGGAAACACCATATATTTT CASSTPGQGPAYGNTIYF
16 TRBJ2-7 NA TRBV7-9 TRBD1 TGTGCCAGCAGCTTCGGACAGGGGGCTGCATTGGGCGAGCAGTACTTC CASSFGQGAALGEQYF
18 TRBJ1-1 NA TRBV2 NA TGTGCCAGCAGTGAAGGACAGCTAATATTAGAGATTAACACTGAAGCTTTCTTT CASSEGQLILEINTEAFF
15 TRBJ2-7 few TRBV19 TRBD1 TGTGCCAGTAGTATCCTCCGGGACAGGGTCAACGAGCAGTACTTC CASSILRDRVNEQYF
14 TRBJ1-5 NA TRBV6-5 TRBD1 TGTGCCAGCAGCACGACAGGGGCACATCAGCCCCAGCATTTT CASSTTGAHQPQHF
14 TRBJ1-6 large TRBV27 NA TGTGCCAGCAAATGGAGCTCCTATAATTCACCCCTCCACTTT CASKWSSYNSPLHF
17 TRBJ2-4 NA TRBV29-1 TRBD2 TGCAGCGTGGCGGGGCTAGCGGGGAGGCTAGCCAAAAACATTCAGTACTTC CSVAGLAGRLAKNIQYF
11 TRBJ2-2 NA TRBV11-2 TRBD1 TGTGCCAGCACCCGGGGACAGGGACTGTTTTTT CASTRGQGLFF
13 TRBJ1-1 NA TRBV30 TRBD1 TGTGCCTGGAGTCGGACAGGGAACACTGAAGCTTTCTTT CAWSRTGNTEAFF
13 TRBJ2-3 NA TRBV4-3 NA TGCGCCAGCAGCCAGGAAAACACAGATACGCAGTATTTT CASSQENTDTQYF
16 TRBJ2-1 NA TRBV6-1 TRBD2 TGTGCCAGCAGTGAAAGACTAGCGGGGGACAACAATGAGCAGTTCTTC CASSERLAGDNNEQFF
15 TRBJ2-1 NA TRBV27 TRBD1 TGTGCCAGTATGACTCCGGGACAGGGAGAAAATGAGCAGTTCTTC CASMTPGQGENEQFF
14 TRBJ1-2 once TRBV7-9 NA TGTGCCAGCACCGGGACGGATAATTACTATGGCTACACCTTC CASTGTDNYYGYTF
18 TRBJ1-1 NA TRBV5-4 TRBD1 TGTGCCAGCAGCCGCCCGGGACAGGTGAATAACCCGAACACTGAAGCTTTCTTT CASSRPGQVNNPNTEAFF
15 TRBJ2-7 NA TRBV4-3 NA TGCGCCAGCAGCCCCTCCGCAGGCGGGTCCTACGAGCAGTACTTC CASSPSAGGSYEQYF
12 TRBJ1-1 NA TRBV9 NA TGTGCCAGCAGCGTAGTAGGCACTGAAGCTTTCTTT CASSVVGTEAFF